The clone carrying this TCR beta chain came up many times. Its antigen is unknown. Sequencing used immunoSEQ multiplex PCR; TCRdb keeps in-frame clones, though not all of them. The repertoire holds nearly 500,000 clones, with 76% as singletons. The V end lost 5 bases, the J end lost 5 bases, and 12 bases lay between the germline ends. The length of the CDR3 is 14 residues. Germline V lookup: CDR1 SGHTA, CDR2 FQGTGA. The data stem from a study of shared clonotypes between healthy human individuals. Study observations and caveats: Limitation of the genetic and exposure-history diversity represented came from the few donors. Sequencing depth was a factor that was expected to affect clonotype sharing among donors.

The rearrangement links TRBV7-3 to TRBJ2-2; tentative D call: TRBD1 (6 bases). The source material was PBMCs. The sequence derives from a woman aged 40 to 49 in good health. Some clones in this sample may be carry-over from other donors' samples. The CDR3 DNA follows: TGTGCCAGCAGCCCCCGGCAGGGGACCGGGGAGCTGTTTTTT. Encoded protein: CASSPRQGTGELFF.